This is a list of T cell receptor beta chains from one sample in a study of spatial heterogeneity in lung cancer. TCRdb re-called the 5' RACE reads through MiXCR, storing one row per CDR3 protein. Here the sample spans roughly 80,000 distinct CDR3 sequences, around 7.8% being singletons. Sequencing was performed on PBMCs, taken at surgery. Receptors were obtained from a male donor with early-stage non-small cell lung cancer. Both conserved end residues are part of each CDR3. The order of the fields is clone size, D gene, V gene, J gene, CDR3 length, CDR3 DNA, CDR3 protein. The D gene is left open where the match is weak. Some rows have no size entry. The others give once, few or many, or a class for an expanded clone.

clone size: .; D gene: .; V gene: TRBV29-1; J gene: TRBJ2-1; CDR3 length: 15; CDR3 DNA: TGCAGCGCTGGGAGGGACACGCTTATTTACAATGAGCAGTTCTTC; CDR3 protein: CSAGRDTLIYNEQFF
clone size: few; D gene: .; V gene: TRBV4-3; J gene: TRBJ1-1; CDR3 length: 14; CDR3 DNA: TGCGCCAGCAGCCCTAACATGGGGGGCACTGAAGCTTTCTTT; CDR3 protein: CASSPNMGGTEAFF
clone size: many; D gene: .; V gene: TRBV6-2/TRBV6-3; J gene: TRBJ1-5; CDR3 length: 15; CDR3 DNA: TGTGCCAGCAGACCCCGGGGGAGGAGCAATCAGCCCCAGCATTTT; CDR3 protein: CASRPRGRSNQPQHF
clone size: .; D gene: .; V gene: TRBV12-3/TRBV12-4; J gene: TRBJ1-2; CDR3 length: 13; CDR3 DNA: TGTGCCAGCAGTTTCCGGGGGCCAGAAGGCTACACCTTC; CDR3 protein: CASSFRGPEGYTF
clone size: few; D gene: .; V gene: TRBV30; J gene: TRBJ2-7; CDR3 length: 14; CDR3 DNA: TGTGCCTGGGAACCACTTGGTTCGGGCTACGAGCAGTACTTC; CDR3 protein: CAWEPLGSGYEQYF
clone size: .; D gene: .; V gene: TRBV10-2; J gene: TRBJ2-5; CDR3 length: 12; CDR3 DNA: TGCGCCAGCAGTGAAGGGGGGGAGACCCAGTACTTC; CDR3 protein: CASSEGGETQYF
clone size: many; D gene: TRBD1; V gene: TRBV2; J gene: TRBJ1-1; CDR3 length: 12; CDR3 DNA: TGTGCCAGCAGTCTAGGACAGGGCGAAGCTTTCTTT; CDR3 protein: CASSLGQGEAFF
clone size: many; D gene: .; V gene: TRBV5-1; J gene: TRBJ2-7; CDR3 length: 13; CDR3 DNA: TGCGCCAGCAGCTTGGAATCGCGCCACGAGCAGTACTTC; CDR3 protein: CASSLESRHEQYF
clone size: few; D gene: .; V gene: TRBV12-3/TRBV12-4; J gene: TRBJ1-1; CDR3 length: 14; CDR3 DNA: TGTGCCAGCGCAGGGATAGGGTGGGCTCCTGAAGCTTTCTTT; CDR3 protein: CASAGIGWAPEAFF
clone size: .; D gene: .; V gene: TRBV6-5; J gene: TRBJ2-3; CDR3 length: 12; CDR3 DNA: TGTGCCAGCAGTGTCGACACAGATACGCAGTATTTT; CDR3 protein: CASSVDTDTQYF
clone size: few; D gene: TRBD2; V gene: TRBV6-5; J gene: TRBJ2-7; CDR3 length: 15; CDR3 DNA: TGTGCCAGCGGAGAAGCGGGAGCGTTCTTATACGAGCAGTACTTC; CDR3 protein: CASGEAGAFLYEQYF
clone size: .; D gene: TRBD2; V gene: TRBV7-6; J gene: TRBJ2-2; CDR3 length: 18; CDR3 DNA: TGTGCCAGCAGCGGACAGGGACTAGCGGGAGTAAGAACCGGGGAGCTGTTTTTT; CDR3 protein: CASSGQGLAGVRTGELFF
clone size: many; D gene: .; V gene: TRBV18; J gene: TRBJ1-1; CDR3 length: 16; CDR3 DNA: TGTGCCAGCTCACCATCAACGGGAGGAGGGAACACTGAAGCTTTCTTT; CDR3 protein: CASSPSTGGGNTEAFF
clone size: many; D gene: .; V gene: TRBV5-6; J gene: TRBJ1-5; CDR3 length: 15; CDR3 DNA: TGTGCCAGCAGCTTTTTCGAGGGGGTTGGACAGCCCCAGCATTTT; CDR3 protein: CASSFFEGVGQPQHF
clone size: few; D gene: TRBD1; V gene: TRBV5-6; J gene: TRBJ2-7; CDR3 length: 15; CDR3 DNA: TGTGCCAGCAGCGGGGGGACAGGGGGCTCCTACGAGCAGTACTTC; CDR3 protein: CASSGGTGGSYEQYF
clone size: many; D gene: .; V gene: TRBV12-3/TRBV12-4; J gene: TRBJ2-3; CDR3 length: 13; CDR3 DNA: TGTGCCAGCAGTCCCCCAGGCACAGATACGCAGTATTTT; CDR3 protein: CASSPPGTDTQYF
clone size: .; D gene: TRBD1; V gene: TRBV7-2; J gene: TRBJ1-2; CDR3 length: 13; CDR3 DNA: TGTGCCAGCCTGAGTGACAGGGCCTATGGCTACACCTTC; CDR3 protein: CASLSDRAYGYTF
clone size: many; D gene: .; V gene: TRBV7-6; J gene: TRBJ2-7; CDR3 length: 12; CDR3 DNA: TGTGCCAGCAGCTTAGCGTCGACAGAGATGTACTTC; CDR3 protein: CASSLASTEMYF
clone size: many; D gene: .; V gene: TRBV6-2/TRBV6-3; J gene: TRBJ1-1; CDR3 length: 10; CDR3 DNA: TGTGCCAGCAGGGGACATCGGGCTTTCTTT; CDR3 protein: CASRGHRAFF
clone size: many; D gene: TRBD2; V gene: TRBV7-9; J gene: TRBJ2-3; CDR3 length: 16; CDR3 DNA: TGTGCCAGCGGACTAGCGGGAAGGGTTATCGCAGATACGCAGTATTTT; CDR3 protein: CASGLAGRVIADTQYF
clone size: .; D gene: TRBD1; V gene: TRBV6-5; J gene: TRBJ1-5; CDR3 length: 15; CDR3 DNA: TGTGCCAGCAGCCCGAACAGGGGGGGGAATCAGCCCCAGCATTTT; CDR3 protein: CASSPNRGGNQPQHF
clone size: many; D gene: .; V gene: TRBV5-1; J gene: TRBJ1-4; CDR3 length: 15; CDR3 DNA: TGCGCCAGCAGCTTGAACACTGCAACTAATGAAAAACTGTTTTTT; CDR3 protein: CASSLNTATNEKLFF
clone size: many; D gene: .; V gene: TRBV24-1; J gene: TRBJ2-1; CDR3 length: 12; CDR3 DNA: TGTGCCACCAGTGATTTCACGGATGAGCAGTTCTTC; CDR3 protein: CATSDFTDEQFF
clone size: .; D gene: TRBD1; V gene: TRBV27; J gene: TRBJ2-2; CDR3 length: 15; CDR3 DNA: TGTGCCAGCAGTTTGACCAGGGGGCCCGGCGGGGAGCTGTTTTTT; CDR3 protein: CASSLTRGPGGELFF
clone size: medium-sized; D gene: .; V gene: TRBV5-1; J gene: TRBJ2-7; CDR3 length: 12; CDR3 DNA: TGCGCCAGCAAGGACAGCTCCTACGAGCAGTACTTC; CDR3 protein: CASKDSSYEQYF
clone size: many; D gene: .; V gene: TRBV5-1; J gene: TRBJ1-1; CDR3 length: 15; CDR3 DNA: TGCGCCAGCAGCTTGGGGGCATCACCGAACACTGAAGCTTTCTTT; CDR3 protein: CASSLGASPNTEAFF
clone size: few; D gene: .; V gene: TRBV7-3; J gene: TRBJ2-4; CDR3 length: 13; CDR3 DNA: TGTGCCAGCAGTACAGGCCTAAAAAACATTCAGTACTTC; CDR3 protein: CASSTGLKNIQYF
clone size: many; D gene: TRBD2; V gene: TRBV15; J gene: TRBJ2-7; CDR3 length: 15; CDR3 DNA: TGTGCCACCAGCAGAGGGGTAGCGGGAGAGTACGAGCAGTACTTC; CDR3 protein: CATSRGVAGEYEQYF
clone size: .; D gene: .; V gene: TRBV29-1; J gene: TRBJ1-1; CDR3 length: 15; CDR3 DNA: TGCAGCGTTGAAGAGGGAAGGACTCTTCTGACTGAAGCTTTCTTT; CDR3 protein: CSVEEGRTLLTEAFF
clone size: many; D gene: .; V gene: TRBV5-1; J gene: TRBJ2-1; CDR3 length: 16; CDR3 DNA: TGCGCCAGCAGCTTGGCTCCGGGTATGAGCAACAATGAGCAGTTCTTC; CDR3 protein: CASSLAPGMSNNEQFF
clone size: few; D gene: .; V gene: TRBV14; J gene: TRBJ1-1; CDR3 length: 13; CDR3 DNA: TGTGCCAGCAGCTGGGAGATATCCACTGAAGCTTTCTTT; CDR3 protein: CASSWEISTEAFF
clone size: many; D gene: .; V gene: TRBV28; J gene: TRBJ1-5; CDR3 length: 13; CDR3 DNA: TGTGCCAGCAGTTTACCCGGAAATCAGCCCCAGCATTTT; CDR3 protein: CASSLPGNQPQHF
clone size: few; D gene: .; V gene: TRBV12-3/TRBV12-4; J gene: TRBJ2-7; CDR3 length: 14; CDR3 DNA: TGTGCCAGCAGCCGAGGACCCCTAGACAGGGAGCAGTACTTC; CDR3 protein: CASSRGPLDREQYF
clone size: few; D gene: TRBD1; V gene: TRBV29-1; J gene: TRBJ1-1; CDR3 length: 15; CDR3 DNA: TGCAGCGTTGAGATATGGACAGGGAGTAACACTGAAGCTTTCTTT; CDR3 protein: CSVEIWTGSNTEAFF
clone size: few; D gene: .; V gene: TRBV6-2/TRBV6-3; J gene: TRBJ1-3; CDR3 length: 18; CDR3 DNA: TGTGCCAGCACCCCACTGGAGGGAAGAAGAAGGAGAGGAAACACCATATATTTT; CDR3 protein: CASTPLEGRRRRGNTIYF
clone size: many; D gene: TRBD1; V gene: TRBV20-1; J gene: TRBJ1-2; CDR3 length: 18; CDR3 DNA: TGCAGTGCTGGCACCCTCGGACAGGGGGTAACAGTCCGGTATGGCTACACCTTC; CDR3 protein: CSAGTLGQGVTVRYGYTF
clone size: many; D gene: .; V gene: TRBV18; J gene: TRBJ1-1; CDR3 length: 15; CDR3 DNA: TGTGCCAGCTCACCACTCGGACGGGGGGACACTGAAGCTTTCTTT; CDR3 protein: CASSPLGRGDTEAFF
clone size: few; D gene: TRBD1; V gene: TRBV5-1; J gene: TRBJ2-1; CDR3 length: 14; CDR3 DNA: TGCGCCAGCAGCTTGAGGACAGGGGGAATTGAGCAGTTCTTC; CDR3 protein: CASSLRTGGIEQFF
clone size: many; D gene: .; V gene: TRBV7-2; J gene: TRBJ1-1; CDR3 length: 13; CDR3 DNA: TGTGCCAGCAGCTCCACAGTGAACACTGAAGCTTTCTTT; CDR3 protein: CASSSTVNTEAFF
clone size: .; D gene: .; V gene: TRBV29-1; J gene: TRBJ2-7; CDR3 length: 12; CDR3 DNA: TGCAGCGTCAGGACGGTCTCCTACGAGCAGTACTTC; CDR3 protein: CSVRTVSYEQYF
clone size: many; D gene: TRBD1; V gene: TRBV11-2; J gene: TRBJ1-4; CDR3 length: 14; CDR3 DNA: TGTGCCAGCAGCCCGACAGGGGTCGGGGAAAAACTGTTTTTT; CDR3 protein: CASSPTGVGEKLFF
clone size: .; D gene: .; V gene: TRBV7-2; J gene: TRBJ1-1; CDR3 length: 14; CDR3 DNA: TGTGCCAGCAGCTTCGCAGCCTCACCCGAGGATCCTTTCTTT; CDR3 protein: CASSFAASPEDPFF
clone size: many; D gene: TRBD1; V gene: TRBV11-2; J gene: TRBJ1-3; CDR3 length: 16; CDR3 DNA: TGTGCCAGCAGGGATTGGGACAGGGCGTCTGGAAACACCATATATTTT; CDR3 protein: CASRDWDRASGNTIYF
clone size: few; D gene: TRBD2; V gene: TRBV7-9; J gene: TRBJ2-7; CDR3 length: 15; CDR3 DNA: TGTGCCAGCAGCTTAGAAGGGACTAGCAGCTACGAGCAGTACTTC; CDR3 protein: CASSLEGTSSYEQYF
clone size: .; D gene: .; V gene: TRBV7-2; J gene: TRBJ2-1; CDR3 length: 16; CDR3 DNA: TGTGCCAGCAGCTTAGCATCTGTTAGCTCCTACAATGAGCAGTTCTTC; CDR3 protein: CASSLASVSSYNEQFF
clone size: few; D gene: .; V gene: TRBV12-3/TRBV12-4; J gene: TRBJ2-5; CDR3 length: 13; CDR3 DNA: TGTGCCAGCAGTCCCCCGGGAGAAGAGACCCAGTACTTC; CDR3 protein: CASSPPGEETQYF